This T cell receptor (beta chain) was found in a study of T cell changes during pregnancy in multiple sclerosis. The protocol was immunoSEQ multiplex PCR, while the TCRdb copy is restricted to in-frame clones and leaves out a portion. This table has 88,000 or so clones, 92% appearing once. The sample in question was peripheral blood, obtained before pregnancy. The source is a female donor with multiple sclerosis, enrolled in a pregnancy study.

CDR3 nucleotides: TGTGCCACCAGCAGAGGTAGGGAAGAAGACTATTATAGCAATCAGCCCCAGCATTTT. Amino acid sequence: CATSRGREEDYYSNQPQHF. The chain links TRBV15 to TRBJ1-5; no clear D gene. Germline lookup yields CDR1 LNHNV and CDR2 YYDKDF (reference sequence). The ends were cut back, 1 base at V and 0 bases at J, with 19 bases in the middle. The CDR3 runs to 19 residues. The variable domain in full, with the rest retrieved from reference TRBV15 and TRBJ1-5, is DAMVIQNPRYQVTQFGKPVTLSCSQTLNHNVMYWYQQKSSQAPKLLFHYYDKDFNNEADTPDNFQSRRPNTSFCFLDIRSPGLGDTAMYLCATSRGREEDYYSNQPQHFGDGTRLSIL.